This T cell receptor beta chain was documented in a study of blood T cell repertoires in COVID-19. Overall study context: T cells, B-cell-depleted T cells, or PBMCs supplied cDNA or gDNA.

The CDR3 has 13 residues. Trimming removed 1 base from V and 13 bases from J, with 13 bases in between. Per germline, CDR1 SNHLY and CDR2 FYNNEI. The count of this clone is one. Profiled with immunoSEQ multiplex PCR; TCRdb holds only in-frame clones, not every one. The sample lists 40,000 to 65,000 clones; about 82% were seen once. J is TRBJ1-4 and V is TRBV2; no reliable D call. The sample comprised peripheral blood. This clonotype originated in a man in his 70s with active COVID-19. The DNA of the CDR3 is TGTGCCAGCAGTGAAGGCGTGCAGGTCCCACTGTTTTTT. Translating gives CASSEGVQVPLFF.